This TCR beta chain was profiled in a study of T cell responses to AZD1222 COVID-19 vaccine. A word on this clone: Its specificity is not known.

CDR1 is SGHVS, CDR2 FNYEAQ, per germline. CDR3 length: 16 amino acids. J was trimmed by 6 bases and V by 1 base; bases with no gene match: 7. Profiling relied on immunoSEQ multiplex PCR, and the TCRdb table lists in-frame clones only, not all of them. This sample carries roughly 33,000 clones, approximately 78% of them seen once, and the ten largest clones take more than 4%. Study outcomes and limitations: Nearly half of the spike-specific TCRs reportedly recognize variant regions that carry no mutations. Clonal diversity was possibly underestimated, and the donors were mostly white British, with more females.

The chain uses TRBV7-6 and TRBJ2-1, with TRBD2 matching over 9 bases. Sequences were derived from peripheral blood, sampled 28 days after the second AZD1222 dose. This clonotype originated in an adult who received the AZD1222 COVID-19 vaccine. The CDR3 sequence is CASSLVGSGGRNEQFF. CDR3 in DNA: TGTGCCAGCAGCTTAGTTGGTAGCGGGGGCCGCAATGAGCAGTTCTTC.